This TCR beta chain was captured by sequencing in a study of shared clonotypes between healthy human individuals. A note on this clone: Antigen unknown.

The study, taken as a whole, reports: Several donors held about 5.1% of naive CD4 clonotypes in common.

Naive CD8 cells, CD45RO-negative and positively selected for CCR7, excluded terminally differentiated effector memory CD45RA+ cells. The CDR3 extends over 19 amino acids. Trimming stripped 3 bases from V and 4 bases from J, with 27 bases between. From germline, CDR1 is MGHRA and CDR2 YSYEKL. Each PCR replicate from the sorted subsets contained 200 to 250 ng DNA, which is some 30,000 T cell genomes. TCRdb's table, derived via immunoSEQ multiplex PCR, lists solely in-frame clones and lacks some. The data show millions of clones, about 95% seen once. The sample consisted of naive CD8+ T cells sorted from blood. This receptor was identified in a man younger than 35 in good health. The V gene is TRBV4-1, the J gene TRBJ1-1, with D possibly being TRBD1 (5 bases). Here the CDR3 reads CASSQPHGTGPTGSTEAFF. The CDR3 DNA reads as TGCGCCAGCAGCCAGCCCCACGGGACTGGTCCGACTGGTAGCACTGAAGCTTTCTTT.